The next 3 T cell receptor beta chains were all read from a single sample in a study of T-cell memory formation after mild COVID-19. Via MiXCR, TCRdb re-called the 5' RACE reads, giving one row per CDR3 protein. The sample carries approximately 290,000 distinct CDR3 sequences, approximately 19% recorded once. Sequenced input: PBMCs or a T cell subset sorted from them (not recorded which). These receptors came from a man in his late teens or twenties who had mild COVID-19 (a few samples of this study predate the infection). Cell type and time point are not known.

CDR3 in DNA: TGTGCCAGCAGCCCGCGGGACACCGGTAACTATGGCTACACCTTC. Its translation is CASSPRDTGNYGYTF. This chain uses TRBV3-1 with TRBJ1-2; maybe TRBD1 (6 bases). The CDR3 consists of 15 residues. Germline V gene sequence: CDR1 LGHDT, CDR2 YNNKEL (reference sequence). V was trimmed by 4 bases and J by 1 base, leaving 13 bases between them.

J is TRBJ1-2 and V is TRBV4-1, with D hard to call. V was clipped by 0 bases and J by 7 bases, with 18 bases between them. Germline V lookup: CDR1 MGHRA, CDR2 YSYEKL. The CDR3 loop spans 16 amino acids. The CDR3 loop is CASSQDQGVESGGYTF. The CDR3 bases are TGCGCCAGCAGCCAAGATCAAGGCGTGGAATCGGGTGGCTACACCTTC.

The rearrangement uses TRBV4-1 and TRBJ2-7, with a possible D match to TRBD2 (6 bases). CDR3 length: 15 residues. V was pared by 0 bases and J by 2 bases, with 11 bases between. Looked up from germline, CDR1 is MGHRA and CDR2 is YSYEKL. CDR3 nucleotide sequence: TGCGCCAGCAGCCAAGATAGGACGGGGGCCTACGAGCAGTACTTC. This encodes CASSQDRTGAYEQYF.